The 14 T cell receptor beta chains presented below share a single source sample, sequenced in a study of OX40 agonist ivuxolimab in advanced cancers. Only in-frame clones appear in the TCRdb table, and some are missing; sequencing was by immunoSEQ multiplex PCR. The table lists under 100,000 clones, around 80% of them singletons. Source: CD4+ or CD8+ T cells sorted from blood, taken in a trial of the OX40 agonist ivuxolimab. The receptors here all came from an adult with an advanced solid tumor such as melanoma, head and neck, liver or kidney cancer.

The chain employs TRBV10-2 and TRBJ1-5; D uncertain. The V gene's germline CDR1 is WSHSY and CDR2 SAAADI. The germline V and J ends were trimmed by 3 bases and 0 bases, with 12 bases remaining between them. The CDR3 has 16 residues. DNA for the CDR3: TGCGCCAGCAGTGACCAATTAAGGGATAGCAATCAGCCCCAGCATTTT. Translating it yields CASSDQLRDSNQPQHF.

This clone was seen a single time. The chain couples TRBV1 to TRBJ2-1; the table's TRBD2 call for D was not verified on the DNA. TRBV1 is a pseudogene locus. The CDR3 contains 18 residues. In nucleotides, the CDR3 is TGCACCAGCAGCCAAGCGATAAGACCTAGCGGGAGCCCAGATGAGCAGTTCTTC. Translation gives CTSSQAIRPSGSPDEQFF.

V is TRBV11-2 and J is TRBJ2-1; D not resolved. The germline V gene has CDR1 SGHAT and CDR2 FQNNGV. With 3 bases removed from V and 2 bases from J, the gap between germline ends came to 11 bases. This CDR3 region has 15 residues. In nucleotides, the CDR3 is TGTGCCAGCAGCTTTCCTAGGGCCCCCTACAATGAGCAGTTCTTC. Protein sequence: CASSFPRAPYNEQFF.

This clone has just one count. The gene calls are TRBV11-2 and TRBJ1-5; the match to TRBD1 covers 10 bases. The V gene's germline CDR1 is SGHAT and CDR2 FQNNGV. The CDR3 has 19 residues. V lost 5 bases and J lost 0; bases outside the gene matches: 13. CDR3 region: CASSPEPGQGIRSNQPQHF. The DNA of the CDR3 is TGTGCCAGCAGCCCAGAGCCGGGACAGGGGATTCGTAGCAATCAGCCCCAGCATTTT. Looking up the rest from reference TRBV11-2 and TRBJ1-5 gives the full variable domain: EAGVAQSPRYKIIEKRQSVAFWCNPISGHATLYWYQQILGQGPKLLIQFQNNGVVDDSQLPKDRFSAERLKGVDSTLKIQPAKLEDSAVYLCASSPEPGQGIRSNQPQHFGDGTRLSIL.

The chain has TRBV6-5 and TRBJ2-7; 10 positions agree with TRBD1. CDR1 is MNHEY and CDR2 is SVGAGI in the germline V gene. The CDR3 is 14 amino acids. Unmatched junction bases numbered 10, after V lost 10 bases and J lost 4 bases. Here the CDR3 DNA reads TGTGCCACCCCCCCAGGGACAGGGGCATACGAGCAGTACTTC. Translating it yields CATPPGTGAYEQYF.

This chain uses TRBV18 with TRBJ2-3, with 11 bases that match TRBD2. The CDR3 is made up of 17 amino acids. J gave up 6 bases and V 1 base, and 9 bases lay outside the gene matches. Germline CDR1 reads KGHSH; CDR2 reads LQKENI. The CDR3 DNA reads TGTGCCAGCTCACCACTCTCGGGACTAGCGGCCCCGGATACGCAGTATTTT. As protein: CASSPLSGLAAPDTQYF.

This chain uses TRBV18 with TRBJ1-6, with D tentatively TRBD1 (5 bases). The CDR3 loop spans 14 amino acids. From germline, CDR1 is KGHSH and CDR2 LQKENI. V lost 3 bases and J lost 10, with 13 bases in between. As DNA, the CDR3 is TGTGCCAGCTCACCTGGACATTCCCCCTCACCCCTCCACTTT. Its translation: CASSPGHSPSPLHF.

The chain has TRBV7-2 and TRBJ1-1; D might be TRBD1 (5 bases). Between the trimmed V and J ends, which lost 1 base and 2 bases, there was a span of 11 bases. There are 15 residues in the CDR3. CDR1 and CDR2 (germline): SGHTA, FQGNSA. Here the CDR3 reads CASSLDRSGNTEAFF. The DNA of the CDR3 is TGTGCCAGCAGCTTAGACAGGAGTGGCAACACTGAAGCTTTCTTT.

This clone occurred once. This specimen includes other DNA sequences encoding the same CDR3. V is TRBV27 and J is TRBJ2-1; TRBD2 is a possible D gene (6 bases). Per the germline V gene, CDR1 is MNHEY and CDR2 is SMNVEV (reference sequence). The CDR3 has 14 amino acids. With 6 bases removed from V and 0 bases from J, the gap between germline ends came to 9 bases. CDR3 DNA sequence: TGTGCCAGCAGCCTCGGGAGCTCCTACAATGAGCAGTTCTTC. It translates to CASSLGSSYNEQFF.

The chain recombines TRBV28 with TRBJ1-5; tentative D call: TRBD1 (5 bases). This CDR3 has 15 residues. Germline CDR1 MDHEN, CDR2 SYDVKM. V lost 6 bases and J lost 0, with 12 bases in between. The CDR3 DNA sequence: TGTGCCAGCAGCTCGGACACTTATAGCAATCAGCCCCAGCATTTT. Protein: CASSSDTYSNQPQHF.

Regarding this clone: This specimen includes other DNA sequences encoding the same CDR3. The chain recombines TRBV5-1 with TRBJ2-1; D is perhaps TRBD2 (6 bases). CDR3 length: 15 residues. Germline V lookup: CDR1 SGHRS, CDR2 YFSETQ. V was cut by 0 bases and J by 3 bases, with 10 bases left in between. The CDR3 DNA follows: TGCGCCAGCAGCTTGGGGCTAGCGAGCTACAATGAGCAGTTCTTC. Translating gives CASSLGLASYNEQFF. Full variable domain (missing parts from reference TRBV5-1 and TRBJ2-1): KAGVTQTPRYLIKTRGQQVTLSCSPISGHRSVSWYQQTPGQGLQFLFEYFSETQRNKGNFPGRFSGRQFSNSRSEMNVSTLELGDSALYLCASSLGLASYNEQFFGPGTRLTVL.

This rearrangement joins TRBV7-8 to TRBJ1-3, with D unclear. Trimming left V 7 bases short and J 4 bases short, with 17 bases between. The CDR3 has 15 amino acids. Germline CDR1 SGHVS, CDR2 FQNEAQ. The chain's CDR3 is CASTLWSGRGNTIYF. In DNA, the CDR3 is TGTGCCAGCACCCTTTGGTCGGGGAGAGGAAACACCATATATTTT.

This clone was picked up a small number of times. This chain connects TRBV21-1 to TRBJ2-3; TRBD2, the table's D call, was not compared with the DNA. TRBV21-1 is a recognized pseudogene. This CDR3 has 20 amino acids. CDR3 coding DNA: TGTGCCAGCAGCAAACCCGGGACTAGCGGGAGAGTGAGTCGGACAGATACGCAGTATTTT. Translation: CASSKPGTSGRVSRTDTQYF.

The chain joins TRBV6-5 to TRBJ2-7; a possible D gene is TRBD2 (6 bases). Trimming pared 0 bases from V and 7 bases from J, leaving 10 bases between. The germline gives CDR1 MNHEY, CDR2 SVGAGI. The CDR3 runs to 13 residues. CDR3 sequence reads: CASSYSRAGEQYF. Written as DNA, the CDR3 is TGTGCCAGCAGTTACTCGCGCGCGGGGGAGCAGTACTTC.